This TCR beta chain was identified in a study of Ad26.COV2.S vaccination and SARS-CoV-2 variants. Study background: Donor got 5x10^10 or 1x10^11 viral particles of Ad26.COV2.S. The study's findings and limits: Ad26.COV2.S recipients had broader spike-specific TCRs (P = 0.0014). After vaccination, substantial breadth of spike-specific CD8+ and CD4+ responses was reported.

As to treatment: some 20 received Ad26.COV2.S at low or high dose, single or two shots; about five received placebo; per-sample allocation not given. Samples came from day 63 after the first vaccine or placebo injection. Vaccine was an Ad26 vector expressing Wuhan-strain SARS-CoV-2 spike. The repertoire was sequenced with immunoSEQ multiplex PCR; TCRdb's copy has only in-frame clones and lacks some. The data show approximately 480,000 clones, around 90% seen once. Concerning this clone: Antigen unknown.

The ends lost 4 bases at V and 2 bases at J; junction bases unmatched: 2. Germline CDR1 LGHNA, CDR2 YSLEER. This CDR3 spans 14 amino acids. V and J are TRBV4-3 and TRBJ2-5; 9 bases agree with TRBD1. Material: peripheral blood, obtained in a trial of Ad26.COV2.S vaccine versus placebo. The clonotype was recovered from a person aged 18 to 59 who received the Ad26.COV2.S COVID-19 vaccine or a placebo. CDR3 in amino acids: CASSPGQGQETQYF. The CDR3 DNA is TGCGCCAGCAGCCCGGGACAGGGACAAGAGACCCAGTACTTC.